This T cell receptor beta chain was profiled in a study of blood T cell repertoires in COVID-19. Across the study: COVID-19 samples collected from the United States, Italy and Spain covered acute and convalescent phases.

The V gene's germline CDR1 is LGHDT and CDR2 YNNKEL (reference sequence). The CDR3 is 16 residues long. V lost 1 base, J lost 9 bases, and 8 bases stayed unmatched. The study assigned cohorts using participant-reported clinical history. Authors' analysis steps: Scientists estimated how many nucleated cells there were by amplifying reference gene primers. Sequencing used immunoSEQ multiplex PCR; TCRdb keeps in-frame clones, though not all of them. V and J calls and clone size are as listed in that table; D and trimming were resolved from the DNA. The sample has about 200,000 clones; 65% to 90% are singletons.

The receptor comes from a woman in her twenties or thirties who had been exposed to COVID-19. Input material: PBMCs or T cells enriched from blood (not recorded which). V gene TRBV3-1 (or the pseudogene TRBV3-2) combines with J gene TRBJ1-6, with 8 bases aligning to TRBD1. CDR3 amino acids: CASSQGLTGVGSPLHF. DNA for the CDR3: TGTGCCAGCAGCCAAGGCCTGACAGGGGTGGGTTCACCCCTCCACTTT.